This TCR beta chain was sequenced in a study of Ad26.COV2.S vaccination and SARS-CoV-2 variants. For the study at large: Participants got Ad26.COV2.S intramuscularly, once or twice 56 days apart. Study-wide findings and caveats: Spike-specific TCR breadth was greater after Ad26.COV2.S than placebo. Substantial response breadth was reportedly seen for spike-specific CD8+ and CD4+ T cells after vaccination.

Using immunoSEQ multiplex PCR, the repertoire was profiled, and TCRdb retains in-frame clones only, with some absent. The sample includes 350,000 to 500,000 clones, less than 95% of them seen just once. Treatment here: approximately 18 received Ad26.COV2.S at low or high dose, single or two shots; roughly five received placebo; per-sample allocation not given. All samples were drawn on day 63, counting from the first vaccine or placebo injection. The CDR3 contains 15 residues. The V gene lost 0 bases and the J gene lost 2 bases, with 10 bases spanning the gap. Germline assignment: CDR1 MGHRA and CDR2 YSYEKL. About this clone itself: Its target is not known.

The chain is built from TRBV4-1 and TRBJ1-2; D not certain. The TCR was taken from a person between 18 and 65 years old who received the Ad26.COV2.S COVID-19 vaccine or a placebo. This specimen was peripheral blood, taken in a trial of Ad26.COV2.S vaccine versus placebo. The CDR3 here is CASSQEPGRNYGYTF. The CDR3 nucleotides are TGCGCCAGCAGCCAAGAGCCGGGTAGGAACTATGGCTACACCTTC.